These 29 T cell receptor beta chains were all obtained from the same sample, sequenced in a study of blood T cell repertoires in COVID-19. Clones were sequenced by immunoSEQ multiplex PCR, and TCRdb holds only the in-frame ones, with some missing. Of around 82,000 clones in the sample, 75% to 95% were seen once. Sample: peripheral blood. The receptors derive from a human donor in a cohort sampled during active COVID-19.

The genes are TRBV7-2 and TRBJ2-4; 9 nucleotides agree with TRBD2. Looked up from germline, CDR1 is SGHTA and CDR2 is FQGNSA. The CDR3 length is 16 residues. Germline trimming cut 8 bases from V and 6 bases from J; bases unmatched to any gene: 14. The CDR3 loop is CASSPLGQAGGNIQYF. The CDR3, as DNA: TGTGCCAGCTCCCCCTTGGGGCAAGCGGGGGGAAACATTCAGTACTTC.

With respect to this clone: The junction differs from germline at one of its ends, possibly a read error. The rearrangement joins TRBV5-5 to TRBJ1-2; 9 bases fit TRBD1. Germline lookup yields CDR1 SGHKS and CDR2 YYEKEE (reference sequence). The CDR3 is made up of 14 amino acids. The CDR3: CASSLIAKQGAISF. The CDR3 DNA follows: TGTGCCAGCAGCTTGATAGCTAAACAGGGGGCGATTTCCTTC.

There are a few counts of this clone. CDR3: CASSEGYGNYGYTF. CDR3 in DNA: TGTGCCAGCAGTGAAGGGTACGGGAACTATGGCTACACCTTC. The chain combines TRBV2 with TRBJ1-2; D gene uncertain. Germline CDR1 reads SNHLY; CDR2 reads FYNNEI. The CDR3 spans 14 residues. Trimming left V 1 base short and J 2 bases short, with 8 bases between.

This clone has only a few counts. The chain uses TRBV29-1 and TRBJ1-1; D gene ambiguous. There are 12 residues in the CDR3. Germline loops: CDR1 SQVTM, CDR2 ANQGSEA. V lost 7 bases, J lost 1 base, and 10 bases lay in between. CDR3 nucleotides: TGCAGCGCCAAAAGAGGGAACACTGAAGCTTTCTTT. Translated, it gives CSAKRGNTEAFF.

The CDR3 coding sequence is TGTGCCAGCAGTTACTCGCGGGAGGCTAACTATGGCTACACCTTC. It specifies CASSYSREANYGYTF. This chain links TRBV6-2 or TRBV6-3 with TRBJ1-2; D is undetermined. Deletions cut 0 bases from V and 0 bases from J, with 8 bases between. The CDR3 is 15 residues long. In germline, CDR1 is MNHEY, CDR2 SVGEGT.

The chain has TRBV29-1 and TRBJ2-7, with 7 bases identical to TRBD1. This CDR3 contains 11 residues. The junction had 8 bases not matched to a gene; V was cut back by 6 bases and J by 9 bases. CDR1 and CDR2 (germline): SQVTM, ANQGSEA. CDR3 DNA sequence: TGCAGCGTAAGACAGGGAGCTTTGCAGTACTTC. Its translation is CSVRQGALQYF.

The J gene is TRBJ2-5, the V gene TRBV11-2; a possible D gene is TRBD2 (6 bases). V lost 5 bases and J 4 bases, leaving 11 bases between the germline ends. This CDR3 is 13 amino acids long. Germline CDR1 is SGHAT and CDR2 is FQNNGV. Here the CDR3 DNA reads TGTGCCAGCAGCCGCGGGGCCGTAGAGACCCAGTACTTC. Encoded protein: CASSRGAVETQYF.

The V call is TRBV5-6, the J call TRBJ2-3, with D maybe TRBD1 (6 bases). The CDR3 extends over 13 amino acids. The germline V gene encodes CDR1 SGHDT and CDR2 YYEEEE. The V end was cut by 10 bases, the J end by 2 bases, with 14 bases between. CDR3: CAAGRTDTDTQYF. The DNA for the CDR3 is TGTGCCGCCGGGCGGACAGACACAGATACGCAGTATTTT. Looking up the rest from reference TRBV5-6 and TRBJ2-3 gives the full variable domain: DAGVTQSPTHLIKTRGQQVTLRCSPKSGHDTVSWYQQALGQGPQFIFQYYEEEERQRGNFPDRFSGHQFPNYSSELNVNALLLGDSALYLCAAGRTDTDTQYFGPGTRLTVL.

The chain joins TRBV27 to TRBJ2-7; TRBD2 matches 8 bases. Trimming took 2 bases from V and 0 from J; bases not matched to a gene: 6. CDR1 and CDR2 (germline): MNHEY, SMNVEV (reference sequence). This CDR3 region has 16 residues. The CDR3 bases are TGTGCCAGCAGTTTAGGAGCGGGGGACCTCTCCTACGAGCAGTACTTC. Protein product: CASSLGAGDLSYEQYF.

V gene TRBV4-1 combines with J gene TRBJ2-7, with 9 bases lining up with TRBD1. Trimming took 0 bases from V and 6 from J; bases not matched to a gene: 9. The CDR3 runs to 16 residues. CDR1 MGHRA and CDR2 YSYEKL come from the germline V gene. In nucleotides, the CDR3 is TGCGCCAGCAGCCAAGAAGGGACAGGGTCGGTTTTCGAGCAGTACTTC. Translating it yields CASSQEGTGSVFEQYF.

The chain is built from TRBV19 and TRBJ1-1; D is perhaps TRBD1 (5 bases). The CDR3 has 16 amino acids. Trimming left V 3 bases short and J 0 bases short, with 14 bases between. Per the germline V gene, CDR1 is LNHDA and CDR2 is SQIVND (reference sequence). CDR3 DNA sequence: TGTGCCAGTAGTATCCCGAAAGGGGCTTTGAACACTGAAGCTTTCTTT. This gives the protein CASSIPKGALNTEAFF.

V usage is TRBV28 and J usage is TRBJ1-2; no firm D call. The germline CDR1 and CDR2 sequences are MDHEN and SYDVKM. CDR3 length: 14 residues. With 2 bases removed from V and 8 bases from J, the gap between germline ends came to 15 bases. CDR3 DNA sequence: TGTGCCAGCAGTTTAGGGGTGCTTGGAGGAGGCTACACCTTC. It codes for CASSLGVLGGGYTF.

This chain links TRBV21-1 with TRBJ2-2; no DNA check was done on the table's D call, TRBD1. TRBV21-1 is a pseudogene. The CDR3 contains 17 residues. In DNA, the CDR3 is TGTGCCAGCAGCAAAGTTGGGACAGGGGTAAACACCGGGGAGCTGTTTTTT. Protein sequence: CASSKVGTGVNTGELFF.

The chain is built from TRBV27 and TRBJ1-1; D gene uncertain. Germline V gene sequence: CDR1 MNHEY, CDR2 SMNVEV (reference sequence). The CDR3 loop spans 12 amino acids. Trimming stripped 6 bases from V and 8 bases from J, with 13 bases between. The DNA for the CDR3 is TGTGCCAGCAGCCCCGGGTCCTTCGAAGCTTTCTTT. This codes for CASSPGSFEAFF.

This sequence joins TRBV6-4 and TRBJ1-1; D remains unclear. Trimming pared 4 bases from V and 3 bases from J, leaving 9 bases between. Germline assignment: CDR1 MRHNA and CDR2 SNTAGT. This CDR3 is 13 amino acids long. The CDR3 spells CASSGEAYTEAFF. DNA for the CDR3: TGTGCCAGCAGTGGGGAGGCCTACACTGAAGCTTTCTTT.

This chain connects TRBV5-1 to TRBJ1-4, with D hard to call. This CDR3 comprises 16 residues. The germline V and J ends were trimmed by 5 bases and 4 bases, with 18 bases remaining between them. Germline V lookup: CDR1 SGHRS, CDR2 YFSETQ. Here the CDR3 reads CASRYRGIGINEKLFF. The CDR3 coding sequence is TGCGCCAGCAGATATCGCGGGATCGGTATTAATGAAAAACTGTTTTTT.

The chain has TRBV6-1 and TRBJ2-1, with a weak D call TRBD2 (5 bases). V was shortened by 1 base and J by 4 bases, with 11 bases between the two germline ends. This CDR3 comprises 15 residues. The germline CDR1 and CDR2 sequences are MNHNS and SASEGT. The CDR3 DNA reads TGTGCCAGCAGTGAAGGACCCGGACTTTACAATGAGCAGTTCTTC. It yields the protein CASSEGPGLYNEQFF.

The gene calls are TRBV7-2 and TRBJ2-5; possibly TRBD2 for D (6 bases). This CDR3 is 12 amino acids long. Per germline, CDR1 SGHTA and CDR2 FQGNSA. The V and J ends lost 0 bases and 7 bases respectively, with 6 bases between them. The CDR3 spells CASSLARGTQYF. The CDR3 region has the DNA TGTGCCAGCAGCTTAGCGCGGGGGACCCAGTACTTC.

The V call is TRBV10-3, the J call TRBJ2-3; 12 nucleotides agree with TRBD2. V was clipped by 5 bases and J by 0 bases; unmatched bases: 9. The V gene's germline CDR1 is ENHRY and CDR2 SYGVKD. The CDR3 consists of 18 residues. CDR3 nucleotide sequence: TGTGCCATCAGTTTTCCTCAGACTAGCGGGGGCAGCACAGATACGCAGTATTTT. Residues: CAISFPQTSGGSTDTQYF.

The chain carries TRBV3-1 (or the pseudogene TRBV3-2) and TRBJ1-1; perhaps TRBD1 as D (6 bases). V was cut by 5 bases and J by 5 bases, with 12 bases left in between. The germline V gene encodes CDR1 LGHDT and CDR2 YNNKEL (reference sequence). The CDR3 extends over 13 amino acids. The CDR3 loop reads CASSLPGTTEAFF. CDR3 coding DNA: TGTGCCAGCAGCTTACCCGGGACAACTGAAGCTTTCTTT.

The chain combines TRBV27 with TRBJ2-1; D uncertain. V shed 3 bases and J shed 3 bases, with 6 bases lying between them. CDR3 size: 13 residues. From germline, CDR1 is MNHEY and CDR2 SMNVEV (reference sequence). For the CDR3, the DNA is TGTGCCAGCAGTTTCGACTTCTACAATGAGCAGTTCTTC. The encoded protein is CASSFDFYNEQFF.

CDR3 protein: CASSYSGTGTNEKLFF. CDR3 DNA: TGTGCCAGCAGTTACTCGGGGACAGGGACTAATGAAAAACTGTTTTTT. V usage is TRBV6-5 and J usage is TRBJ1-4, with 9 bases that match TRBD1. Germline values: CDR1 MNHEY, CDR2 SVGAGI. Losses at the gene ends were 0 bases for V and 2 bases for J; bases not matched to a gene: 1. This CDR3 contains 16 residues.

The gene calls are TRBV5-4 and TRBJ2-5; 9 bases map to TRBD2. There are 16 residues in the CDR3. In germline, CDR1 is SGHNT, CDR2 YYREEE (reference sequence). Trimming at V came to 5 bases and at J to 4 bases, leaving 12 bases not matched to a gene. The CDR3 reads CASSATGGGALETQYF. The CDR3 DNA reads TGTGCCAGCAGTGCCACTGGCGGGGGGGCCTTAGAGACCCAGTACTTC.

CDR3: CASSLEGRGTDTQYF. In DNA, the CDR3 is TGTGCCAGCAGCTTGGAAGGCAGGGGCACAGATACGCAGTATTTT. This chain uses TRBV7-2 with TRBJ2-3, with D possibly matching TRBD1 (5 bases). The CDR3 is 15 amino acids. Trimming shortened V by 3 bases and J by 1 base, and 11 bases separated the two germline ends. Germline loops: CDR1 SGHTA, CDR2 FQGNSA.

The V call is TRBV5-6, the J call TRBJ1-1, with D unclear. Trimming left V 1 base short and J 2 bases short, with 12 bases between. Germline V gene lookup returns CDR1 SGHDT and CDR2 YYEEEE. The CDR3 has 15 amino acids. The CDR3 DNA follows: TGTGCCAGCAGCTTGAATTTGGGGAGAAACACTGAAGCTTTCTTT. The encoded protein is CASSLNLGRNTEAFF.

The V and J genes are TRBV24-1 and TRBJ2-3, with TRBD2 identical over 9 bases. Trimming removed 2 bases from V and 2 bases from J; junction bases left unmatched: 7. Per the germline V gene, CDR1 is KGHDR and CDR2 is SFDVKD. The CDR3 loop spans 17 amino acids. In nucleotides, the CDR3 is TGTGCCACCAGTGATTCGTATAGCGGGGGCTTCACAGATACGCAGTATTTT. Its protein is CATSDSYSGGFTDTQYF.

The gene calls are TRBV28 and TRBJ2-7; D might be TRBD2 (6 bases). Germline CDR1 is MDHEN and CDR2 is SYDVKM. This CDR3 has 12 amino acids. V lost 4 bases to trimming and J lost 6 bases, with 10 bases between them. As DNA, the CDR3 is TGTGCCAGCAGTTCGGGAGACTCCGAGCAGTACTTC. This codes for CASSSGDSEQYF.

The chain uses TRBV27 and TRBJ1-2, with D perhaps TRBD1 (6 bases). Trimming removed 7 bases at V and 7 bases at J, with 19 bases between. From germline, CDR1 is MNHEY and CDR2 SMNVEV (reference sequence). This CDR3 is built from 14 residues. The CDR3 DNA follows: TGTGCCAGCAAGCGATCCCTACAGGGCGGTGGCTACACCTTC. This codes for CASKRSLQGGGYTF.

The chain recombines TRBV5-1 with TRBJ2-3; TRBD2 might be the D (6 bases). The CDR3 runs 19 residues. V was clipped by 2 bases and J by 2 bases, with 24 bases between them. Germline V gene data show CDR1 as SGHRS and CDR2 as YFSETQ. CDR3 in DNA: TGCGCCAGCAGCTTTAGACCCACTGACTTCGGCGGGGACACAGATACGCAGTATTTT. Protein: CASSFRPTDFGGDTDTQYF. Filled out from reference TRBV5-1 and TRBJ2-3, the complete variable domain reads KAGVTQTPRYLIKTRGQQVTLSCSPISGHRSVSWYQQTPGQGLQFLFEYFSETQRNKGNFPGRFSGRQFSNSRSEMNVSTLELGDSALYLCASSFRPTDFGGDTDTQYFGPGTRLTVL.